These 18 T cell receptor beta chains came from one sample sequenced in a study of T cell responses to AZD1222 COVID-19 vaccine (dated by TCRdb to the early 2020s). This specimen's time point label, per the study, means: baseline before first vaccination. The library was generated by the immunoSEQ multiplex PCR assay. Held by TCRdb, this immuneACCESS table contains in-frame sequences only and omits some clones. Under half of the omission traces to an unresolved V gene where checked; the cause of the rest is unknown. The sample records 150,000 to 200,000 clones, about 92% of which are singletons. Together, the top ten hold about 2.5% of the sample. This specimen consisted of peripheral blood, obtained on day 0 of AZD1222 vaccination. These receptors were taken from an adult in good health.

This rearrangement joins TRBV4-2 to TRBJ2-3; D unclear. This CDR3 spans 13 amino acids. The germline V gene has CDR1 LGHNA and CDR2 YNFKEQ. With 1 base removed from V and 4 bases from J, the gap between germline ends came to 6 bases. The CDR3 nucleotides read TGTGCCAGCAGCCAAGGAAAGCCAGATACGCAGTATTTT. It codes for CASSQGKPDTQYF.

This chain connects TRBV6-5 to TRBJ1-4; D is ambiguous. The germline V gene encodes CDR1 MNHEY and CDR2 SVGAGI. The CDR3 runs 14 residues. V lost 6 bases to trimming and J lost 2 bases, with 10 bases between them. The CDR3 reads CASSGWSTNEKLFF. The CDR3 nucleotides read TGTGCCAGCAGCGGGTGGTCCACTAATGAAAAACTGTTTTTT.

The rearrangement uses TRBV6-6 and TRBJ2-3; D is possibly TRBD2 (6 bases). V lost 6 bases to trimming and J lost 6 bases, with 19 bases between them. The CDR3 has 15 amino acids. The germline CDR1 and CDR2 sequences are MNHNY and SVGAGI (reference sequence). The CDR3 reads CASSRGQGGDDTQYF. CDR3 bases: TGTGCCAGCAGCCGAGGGCAGGGCGGGGATGATACGCAGTATTTT.

This rearrangement joins TRBV6-5 to TRBJ1-1; D might be TRBD1 (6 bases). Looked up from germline, CDR1 is MNHEY and CDR2 is SVGAGI. This CDR3 has 15 amino acids. V lost 0 bases and J lost 1, with 9 bases in between. CDR3 sequence: CASSYSPTGNTEAFF. CDR3 coding DNA: TGTGCCAGCAGTTACTCGCCGACAGGGAACACTGAAGCTTTCTTT.

The chain employs TRBV28 and TRBJ1-1, with 9 bases fitting TRBD1. CDR3 length equals 16 residues. Trimming cost V 2 bases and J 7 bases; bases outside gene matches: 11. Germline V gives CDR1 MDHEN, CDR2 SYDVKM. In nucleotides, the CDR3 is TGTGCCAGCAGTTTACCTCGCGGGACAGGGAAGGGTGAAGCTTTCTTT. Translating it yields CASSLPRGTGKGEAFF.

V gene TRBV3-1 (or the pseudogene TRBV3-2) combines with J gene TRBJ1-3; maybe TRBD1 (5 bases). V shed 4 bases and J shed 2 bases, with 9 bases lying between them. The germline gives CDR1 LGHDT, CDR2 YNNKEL (reference sequence). CDR3 length: 14 amino acids. The CDR3 protein is CASSRRGAGNTIYF. The CDR3 nucleotides read TGTGCCAGCAGCCGTCGGGGGGCTGGAAACACCATATATTTT.

The chain has TRBV7-2 and TRBJ1-3; D is perhaps TRBD1 (6 bases). Looked up from germline, CDR1 is SGHTA and CDR2 is FQGNSA. CDR3 length: 15 residues. Trimming cost V 3 bases and J 3 bases, with 12 bases left between them. Written as DNA, the CDR3 is TGTGCCAGCAGCTTTAGTGGGGGGCATGGAAACACCATATATTTT. This sequence encodes CASSFSGGHGNTIYF.

This chain connects TRBV30 to TRBJ1-6; D ambiguous. Trimming cost V 4 bases and J 7 bases, with 11 bases left between them. The germline CDR1 and CDR2 sequences are GTSNPN and SVGIG (reference sequence). The CDR3 length is 13 residues. The DNA for the CDR3 is TGTGCCTGGACACCGGGAGCAAATTCACCCCTCCACTTT. Protein: CAWTPGANSPLHF.

The rearrangement links TRBV30 to TRBJ2-7; D might be TRBD2 (6 bases). V shed 0 bases and J shed 3 bases, with 15 bases lying between them. Germline CDR1 GTSNPN, CDR2 SVGIG (reference sequence). CDR3 length equals 15 residues. The CDR3 nucleotides read TGTGCCTGGAGTGTACTAGGGACTGCCCTCTACGAGCAGTACTTC. Its protein is CAWSVLGTALYEQYF.

This chain links TRBV3-1 (or the pseudogene TRBV3-2) with TRBJ1-2; no clear D gene. The CDR3 spans 12 residues. V was clipped by 4 bases and J by 6 bases, with 9 bases between them. Germline CDR1 is LGHDT and CDR2 is YNNKEL (reference sequence). In DNA form, the CDR3 reads TGTGCCAGCAGCCTGAGCCGGAATGGCTACACCTTC. Its translation is CASSLSRNGYTF.

This chain joins TRBV21-1 and TRBJ2-2; no DNA check was done on the table's D call, TRBD2. TRBV21-1 is assigned pseudogene status. The CDR3 has 16 residues. The CDR3 loop reads CAASQEGSENTGELFF. The DNA of the CDR3 is TGTGCCGCCAGCCAGGAGGGGAGTGAGAACACCGGGGAGCTGTTTTTT.

The chain uses TRBV27 and TRBJ1-4; D possibly corresponds to TRBD1 (6 bases). CDR1 MNHEY and CDR2 SMNVEV come from the germline V gene (reference sequence). Trimming took off 8 bases at V and 6 bases at J, with 13 bases between the two ends. The CDR3 has 13 residues. The CDR3 sequence is CASSTGRDEKLFF. The CDR3 nucleotides are TGTGCCAGCTCCACAGGGAGGGATGAAAAACTGTTTTTT. Variable domain in full (rest from reference TRBV27 and TRBJ1-4): EAQVTQNPRYLITVTGKKLTVTCSQNMNHEYMSWYRQDPGLGLRQIYYSMNVEVTDKGDVPEGYKVSRKEKRNFPLILESPSPNQTSLYFCASSTGRDEKLFFGSGTQLSVL.

This rearrangement joins TRBV7-9 to TRBJ1-1, with 10 bases identical to TRBD1. The CDR3 extends over 17 amino acids. J lost 1 base, V lost 7 bases, and 12 bases had no gene match. Germline V gene sequence: CDR1 SEHNR, CDR2 FQNEAQ (reference sequence). The CDR3 bases are TGTGCCAGCACAAGACAGGGGGCAATTTCGGGGAACACTGAAGCTTTCTTT. It is translated as CASTRQGAISGNTEAFF.

The gene calls are TRBV13 and TRBJ1-2; TRBD1 might be the D (5 bases). Trimming removed 0 bases at V and 1 base at J, with 15 bases between. There are 17 residues in the CDR3. CDR1 and CDR2 (germline): PRHDT, FYEKMQ (reference sequence). CDR3 sequence: CASSLGPRAPHNYGYTF. CDR3 in DNA: TGTGCCAGCAGCTTAGGTCCCAGGGCTCCTCATAACTATGGCTACACCTTC.

V and J are TRBV27 and TRBJ2-1; 9 bases are a match to TRBD1. J lost 8 bases, V lost 2 bases, and 10 bases had no gene match. Germline values: CDR1 MNHEY, CDR2 SMNVEV (reference sequence). CDR3 size: 16 residues. This CDR3 reads CASSLAYRQGGDEQFF. In DNA, the CDR3 is TGTGCCAGCAGTTTAGCTTACCGACAGGGGGGCGATGAGCAGTTCTTC.

The V call is TRBV7-2, the J call TRBJ1-2, with TRBD1 identical over 7 bases. J gave up 6 bases and V 5 bases, and 9 bases lay outside the gene matches. The CDR3 covers 14 residues. Germline V lookup: CDR1 SGHTA, CDR2 FQGNSA. The CDR3 DNA sequence: TGTGCCAGCAGCCGTAGACAGGGCCCGAATGGCTACACCTTC. It yields the protein CASSRRQGPNGYTF.

The chain recombines TRBV5-4 with TRBJ1-6, with 9 bases lining up with TRBD1. After removal of 6 bases from V and 9 bases from J, the junction contained 10 bases not matched to a gene. Germline values: CDR1 SGHNT, CDR2 YYREEE (reference sequence). There are 15 residues in the CDR3. The DNA of the CDR3 is TGTGCCAGCACCGGCTCCGGGACAGGGAGTTCACCCCTCCACTTT. Its protein is CASTGSGTGSSPLHF. Full variable domain (missing parts from reference TRBV5-4 and TRBJ1-6): ETGVTQSPTHLIKTRGQQVTLRCSSQSGHNTVSWYQQALGQGPQFIFQYYREEENGRGNFPPRFSGLQFPNYSSELNVNALELDDSALYLCASTGSGTGSSPLHFGNGTRLTVT.

V is TRBV27 and J is TRBJ2-2; D unclear. In germline, CDR1 is MNHEY, CDR2 SMNVEV (reference sequence). The CDR3 covers 15 residues. V was trimmed by 1 base and J by 3 bases, leaving 9 bases between them. The CDR3 bases are TGTGCCAGCAGTTTATGGTCGCCCGACACCGGGGAGCTGTTTTTT. Its protein product is CASSLWSPDTGELFF.